The clone carrying this TCR beta chain was observed a single time. This record belongs to a study of cytomegalovirus exposure and HLA in healthy donors. Amplification used 60 Vbeta primers and 13 Jbeta primers. Authors' data handling: About 11 million of around 85 million unique TCR beta chains were shared, per a later count. TCRdb's table, derived via immunoSEQ multiplex PCR, lists solely in-frame clones and lacks some. V, J and clone size were drawn from that table, and D and trimming were deduced from the DNA. The table has 70,000 or so clones, more than 80% seen once; the top ten hold about 2.1%. Trimming stripped 0 bases from V and 6 bases from J, with 2 bases between. The CDR3 runs 11 residues. Germline CDR1 and CDR2: SGHRS and YFSETQ.

This rearrangement joins TRBV5-1 to TRBJ2-3; D not certain. This receptor was taken from a woman under 40 in good health and CMV-seronegative. The specimen was PBMCs. CDR3 amino acids: CASSLADTQYF. The CDR3 nucleotides are TGCGCCAGCAGCTTGGCGGATACGCAGTATTTT.